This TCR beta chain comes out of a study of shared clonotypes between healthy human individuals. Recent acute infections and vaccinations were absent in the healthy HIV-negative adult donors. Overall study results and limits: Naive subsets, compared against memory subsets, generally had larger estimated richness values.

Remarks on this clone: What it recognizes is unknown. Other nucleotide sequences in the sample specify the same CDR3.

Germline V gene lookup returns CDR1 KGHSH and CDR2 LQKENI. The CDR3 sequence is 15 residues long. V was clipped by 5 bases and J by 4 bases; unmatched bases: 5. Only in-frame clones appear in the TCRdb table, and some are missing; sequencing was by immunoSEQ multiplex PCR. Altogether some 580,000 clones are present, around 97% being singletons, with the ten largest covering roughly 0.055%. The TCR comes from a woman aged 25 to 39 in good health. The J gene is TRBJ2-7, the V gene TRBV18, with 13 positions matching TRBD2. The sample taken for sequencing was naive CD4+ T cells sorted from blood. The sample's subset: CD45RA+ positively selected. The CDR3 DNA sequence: TGTGCCAGCTCATCGGGACTAGCGGGATTATACGAGCAGTACTTC. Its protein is CASSSGLAGLYEQYF.